Only a few counts were recorded for the clone carrying this TCR beta chain. The sample is drawn from a study of control samples from healthy donors and cancer patients. Here immunoSEQ multiplex PCR was the method, and the copy in TCRdb shows in-frame clones only, minus some. The sample contains approximately 230,000 clones, over 75% of which appear only once. Specimen: PBMCs. The sequence derives from a woman aged 55 to 70 with lung cancer.

The CDR3 is CASRRDLGNQPQHF. The DNA of the CDR3 is TGTGCCAGTAGACGAGATTTAGGTAATCAGCCCCAGCATTTT. J is TRBJ1-5 and V is TRBV19, with D uncertain. Germline V CDR1 and CDR2: LNHDA, SQIVND (reference sequence). Trimming removed 6 bases at V and 4 bases at J, with 13 bases between. The CDR3 runs 14 residues.